A single sample is the source of the 25 T cell receptor beta chains below, sequenced in a study of post-analysis software for immune sequencing data. Notes on the study in general: Comparison of patients with controls showed a handful of TRBV segments more frequent in patients, TRBV5-6, TRBV5-1 and TRBV20-1 among them.

These receptors are not linked to any known antigen. TCR beta cDNA libraries included unique molecular identifiers. Each CDR3 protein gets one entry after TCRdb re-called the PCR reads with MiXCR. The repertoire includes about 820,000 distinct CDR3 sequences, roughly half of them detected once, and over 4% sits in the top ten. The sample consisted of blood. The receptors here all came from a girl aged 10-17 years with multiple sclerosis.

This rearrangement joins TRBV20-1 to TRBJ2-1; 8 bases are a match to TRBD2. CDR3 size: 14 residues. Germline CDR1 and CDR2: DFQATT and SNEGSKA (reference sequence). The junction had 11 bases not matched to a gene; V was cut back by 7 bases and J by 6 bases. The CDR3 spells CSVPVGTRINEQFF. CDR3 DNA: TGCAGTGTGCCGGTTGGGACTAGAATCAATGAGCAGTTCTTC.

This sequence joins TRBV29-1 and TRBJ1-2, with D possibly matching TRBD1 (6 bases). The germline V gene has CDR1 SQVTM and CDR2 ANQGSEA. The ends were cut back, 5 bases at V and 0 bases at J, with 16 bases in the middle. The CDR3 is 15 amino acids. The CDR3 nucleotides are TGCAGCGTTCGTTTTAGGACAGATGCTAACTATGGCTACACCTTC. Encoded protein: CSVRFRTDANYGYTF.

Notes on this clonotype: One junction end disagrees with the germline gene, perhaps due to a read error. The chain has TRBV3-1 and TRBJ2-4, with D hard to call. The CDR3 sequence is 15 residues long. Germline lookup yields CDR1 LGHDT and CDR2 YNNKEL (reference sequence). Written as DNA, the CDR3 is TGTGCCAGCAGCTCACCTGAGGTAGCCAAAAACATTCGGTACTTC. This translates into CASSSPEVAKNIRYF.

This chain uses TRBV11-2 with TRBJ2-4, with D unresolved. Germline V gene lookup returns CDR1 SGHAT and CDR2 FQNNGV. The CDR3 runs to 14 residues. Trimming removed 1 base at V and 1 base at J, with 5 bases between. CDR3 DNA sequence: TGTGCCAGCAGCTTAGCTAGGGCCAAAAACATTCAGTACTTC. Translating gives CASSLARAKNIQYF.

The table lists this clonotype with a few counts. The V gene is TRBV10-3, the J gene TRBJ1-4; D might be TRBD1 (6 bases). V lost 0 bases and J lost 3, with 8 bases in between. Germline CDR1 and CDR2: ENHRY and SYGVKD. This CDR3 is 15 amino acids long. CDR3 nucleotide sequence: TGTGCCATCAGTGAGTCGGGGGGCCCTAATGAAAAACTGTTTTTT. Protein product: CAISESGGPNEKLFF.

This clonotype has only a few counts. V gene TRBV11-2 combines with J gene TRBJ2-5, with D perhaps matching TRBD1 or TRBD2 (5 bases each). Germline V lookup: CDR1 SGHAT, CDR2 FQNNGV. Trimming removed 5 bases at V and 2 bases at J, with 15 bases between. The CDR3 has 15 residues. DNA for the CDR3: TGTGCCAGCAGCCCCCCCAGAGGGGCACAAGAGACCCAGTACTTC. Protein product: CASSPPRGAQETQYF.

This clonotype was counted between two and nine times. The rearrangement uses TRBV29-1 and TRBJ2-1, with 12 bases fitting TRBD2. With V trimmed by 2 bases and J by 0 bases, 8 bases remained unmatched. The CDR3 is 18 residues long. Germline loops: CDR1 SQVTM, CDR2 ANQGSEA. CDR3 sequence (DNA): TGCAGCGTTGAACGTACTAGCGGGAGGACGTCCTCCTACAATGAGCAGTTCTTC. Amino acid sequence: CSVERTSGRTSSYNEQFF.

The chain has TRBV4-1 and TRBJ1-1; D may be TRBD1 (5 bases). Germline assignment: CDR1 MGHRA and CDR2 YSYEKL. This CDR3 has 14 residues. V gave up 0 bases and J gave up 10 bases, with 15 bases separating them. The CDR3: CASSQDGKGLGAFF. CDR3 nucleotides: TGCGCCAGCAGCCAAGATGGAAAGGGGTTGGGAGCTTTCTTT.

The rearrangement joins TRBV3-1 to TRBJ2-5; a weak D match, TRBD1 (5 bases). Germline CDR1 LGHDT, CDR2 YNNKEL (reference sequence). V gave up 4 bases and J gave up 0 bases, with 12 bases separating them. The CDR3 is made up of 15 amino acids. CDR3: CASSRGYSYQETQYF. The CDR3 DNA follows: TGTGCCAGCAGCCGGGGCTATTCGTACCAAGAGACCCAGTACTTC.

This chain joins TRBV7-2 and TRBJ2-3; maybe TRBD2 (6 bases). The germline V gene has CDR1 SGHTA and CDR2 FQGNSA. The CDR3 has 15 amino acids. V lost 6 bases to trimming and J lost 5 bases, with 18 bases between them. The DNA for the CDR3 is TGTGCCAGCAGATACACTGGCGGGGAGAAAGATACGCAGTATTTT. It specifies CASRYTGGEKDTQYF.

This chain joins TRBV20-1 and TRBJ2-1, with D possibly TRBD2 on 6 matching bases. CDR3 length: 15 residues. The germline V gene has CDR1 DFQATT and CDR2 SNEGSKA (reference sequence). V was trimmed by 2 bases and J by 4 bases, leaving 15 bases between them. CDR3 loop: CSARRLGGGYNEQFF. In nucleotides, the CDR3 is TGCAGTGCTAGACGCCTGGGCGGAGGGTACAATGAGCAGTTCTTC.

The gene calls are TRBV6-5 and TRBJ1-2, with D possibly matching TRBD1 (6 bases). The CDR3 contains 14 residues. V dropped 3 bases and J dropped 4 bases, with 12 bases sitting between them. CDR1 MNHEY and CDR2 SVGAGI come from the germline V gene. CDR3 DNA: TGTGCCAGCAGTTATGCCCCACAGGGCTATGGCTACACCTTC. Amino acid sequence: CASSYAPQGYGYTF.

V is TRBV5-1 and J is TRBJ2-4; 9 bases align to TRBD1. Losses at the gene ends were 3 bases for V and 13 bases for J; bases not matched to a gene: 17. This CDR3 has 16 amino acids. Germline V gene sequence: CDR1 SGHRS, CDR2 YFSETQ. DNA of the CDR3: TGCGCCAGCAGCTCAAACCCGGGACAGGGTTCCAATGAGCAGTACTTC. It specifies CASSSNPGQGSNEQYF.

The chain is built from TRBV21-1 and TRBJ2-7; the table gives TRBD2 as D, unverified against the DNA. TRBV21-1 is marked as a pseudogene. This CDR3 has 16 residues. The CDR3 is CASSKDVAGALYEQYF. CDR3 DNA: TGTGCCAGCAGCAAAGACGTAGCGGGAGCTCTCTACGAGCAGTACTTC.

This chain uses TRBV6-5 with TRBJ2-7; the D gene is possibly TRBD1 (6 bases). There are 16 residues in the CDR3. The V gene's germline CDR1 is MNHEY and CDR2 SVGAGI. V lost 5 bases and J lost 3, with 20 bases in between. CDR3 coding DNA: TGTGCCAGCAGTAAATTTGGGCCCGGGACAAACTACGAGCAGTACTTC. Translation gives CASSKFGPGTNYEQYF.

The V call is TRBV4-2, the J call TRBJ2-7; 12 bases fit TRBD2. The CDR3 is 16 amino acids. Germline values: CDR1 LGHNA, CDR2 YNFKEQ. The trim removed 5 bases at V and 4 bases at J, leaving 9 bases unmatched. The CDR3 DNA sequence: TGTGCCAGCAGCTCACTCCTTACTAGCGGGAGGTACGAGCAGTACTTC. The encoded protein is CASSSLLTSGRYEQYF.

V and J are TRBV20-1 and TRBJ2-5, with 11 positions matching TRBD2. CDR1 and CDR2 (germline): DFQATT, SNEGSKA (reference sequence). The trim removed 1 base at V and 4 bases at J, leaving 5 bases unmatched. The CDR3 totals 15 residues. The CDR3 sequence is CSARGSSGGRETQYF. The CDR3, as DNA: TGCAGTGCTAGAGGCTCTAGCGGGGGGCGAGAGACCCAGTACTTC.

This chain connects TRBV6-1 to TRBJ2-3; no firm D call. The germline V gene encodes CDR1 MNHNS and CDR2 SASEGT. V was clipped by 4 bases and J by 0 bases, with 11 bases between them. This CDR3 spans 15 amino acids. In DNA form, the CDR3 reads TGTGCCAGCAGTGCGAGCCGGCCAAGCACAGATACGCAGTATTTT. It encodes CASSASRPSTDTQYF.

V usage is TRBV29-1 and J usage is TRBJ2-3; 7 bases map to TRBD1. The CDR3 is made up of 15 amino acids. V was pared by 3 bases and J by 2 bases, with 8 bases of the junction left unmatched. Germline CDR1 SQVTM, CDR2 ANQGSEA. Here the CDR3 reads CSVDKTGTDTDTQYF. CDR3 nucleotides: TGCAGCGTTGATAAAACCGGGACAGACACAGATACGCAGTATTTT.

The chain joins TRBV5-1 to TRBJ2-5; 8 nucleotides match TRBD1. The CDR3 is 15 amino acids. The germline CDR1 and CDR2 sequences are SGHRS and YFSETQ. V was clipped by 6 bases and J by 5 bases; unmatched bases: 12. The chain's CDR3 is CASTLSGTGSETQYF. CDR3 in DNA: TGCGCCAGCACCCTATCCGGGACAGGTAGCGAGACCCAGTACTTC.

The chain's CDR3 is CATSAPGSGANVLTF. The CDR3 DNA follows: TGTGCCACCAGCGCCCCAGGGTCTGGGGCCAACGTCCTGACTTTC. The V gene is TRBV15, the J gene TRBJ2-6, with D perhaps TRBD1 (5 bases). The CDR3 is made up of 15 amino acids. Germline CDR1 and CDR2: LNHNV and YYDKDF (reference sequence). V was pared by 5 bases and J by 1 base, with 9 bases between.

The J gene is TRBJ1-2, the V gene TRBV6-5, with D maybe TRBD1 (6 bases). The CDR3 sequence is 14 residues long. The V end was cut by 5 bases, the J end by 8 bases, with 18 bases between. Germline V gene data show CDR1 as MNHEY and CDR2 as SVGAGI. CDR3 protein: CASSPRFAGDGYTF. DNA of the CDR3: TGTGCCAGCAGTCCGCGGTTCGCAGGGGACGGCTACACCTTC.

V is TRBV27 and J is TRBJ2-1; TRBD2 matches at 8 bases. The CDR3 contains 15 residues. V trimming: 3 bases; J trimming: 5 bases; junction bases outside the gene matches: 6. Germline CDR1 reads MNHEY; CDR2 reads SMNVEV (reference sequence). CDR3 in DNA: TGTGCCAGCAGTTTTTGGACTAGCATAGACAATGAGCAGTTCTTC. This sequence encodes CASSFWTSIDNEQFF.

This clonotype was counted only a few times. The chain employs TRBV29-1 and TRBJ2-5; D not resolved. The CDR3 consists of 13 residues. The ends were cut back, 2 bases at V and 1 base at J, with 8 bases in the middle. CDR1 is SQVTM, CDR2 ANQGSEA, per germline. Here the CDR3 reads CSVESVGQETQYF. In DNA form, the CDR3 reads TGCAGCGTTGAATCGGTAGGCCAAGAGACCCAGTACTTC.

This sequence joins TRBV12-3 or TRBV12-4 and TRBJ2-4, with 8 bases aligning to TRBD2. The J call may be faulty, since TRBJ2-7 better matches the DNA end. This CDR3 has 15 amino acids. CDR3 coding DNA: TGTGCCAGCAGTCCCAGACTAGCGAAATCCTACGAGCAGTACTTC. It is translated as CASSPRLAKSYEQYF.